The clone carrying this TCR beta chain has at least ten counts. Each CDR3 protein gets one entry after TCRdb re-called the 5' RACE reads with MiXCR. The repertoire holds around 62,000 distinct CDR3 sequences, with about a fifth as singletons. This record belongs to a study of HIV-infected patients and healthy controls. V dropped 1 base and J dropped 5 bases, with 7 bases sitting between them. Germline values: CDR1 SGHDT, CDR2 YYEEEE. The CDR3 runs to 13 residues. The sequence was obtained from a human donor in good health. The rearrangement links TRBV5-6 to TRBJ1-5, with D unresolved. Sequenced: CD4+ T cells from blood. The CDR3 loop reads CASSLSVDQPQHF. CDR3 coding DNA: TGTGCCAGCAGCTTGTCTGTTGATCAGCCCCAGCATTTT. Full variable domain (outside the CDR3, taken from reference TRBV5-6 and TRBJ1-5): DAGVTQSPTHLIKTRGQQVTLRCSPKSGHDTVSWYQQALGQGPQFIFQYYEEEERQRGNFPDRFSGHQFPNYSSELNVNALLLGDSALYLCASSLSVDQPQHFGDGTRLSIL.